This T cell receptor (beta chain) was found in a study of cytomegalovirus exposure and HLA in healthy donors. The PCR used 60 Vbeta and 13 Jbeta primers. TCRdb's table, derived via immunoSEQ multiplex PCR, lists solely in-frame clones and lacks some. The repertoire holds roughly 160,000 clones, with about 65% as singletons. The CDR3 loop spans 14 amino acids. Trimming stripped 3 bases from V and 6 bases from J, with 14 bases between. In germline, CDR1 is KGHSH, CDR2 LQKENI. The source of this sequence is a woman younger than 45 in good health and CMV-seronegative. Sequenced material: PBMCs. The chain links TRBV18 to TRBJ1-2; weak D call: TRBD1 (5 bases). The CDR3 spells CASSPPGDRNGYTF. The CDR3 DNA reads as TGTGCCAGCTCACCTCCGGGGGATCGGAATGGCTACACCTTC.